These T cell receptor beta chains were read from a single sample in a study of blood T cell repertoires in COVID-19. The method was immunoSEQ multiplex PCR; TCRdb's version includes in-frame clones alone and lacks a portion of them. Of around 100,000 clones listed, around 87% are singletons. Sample: peripheral blood. These receptors were obtained from a woman aged 45-65 years with COVID-19, enrolled during active disease. The CDR3 runs from the conserved cysteine through the conserved F or W. The order of the fields is V gene, J gene, D gene, clone size, CDR3 DNA, CDR3 protein. The D gene is left open where the match is weak. Only some rows state a clone size, as once, few, many or a class for expanded clones.

v_call: TRBV5-1; j_call: TRBJ1-2; d_call: TRBD1; clone_size: -; cdr3_nt: TGCGCCAGCAGCTTAGACAGGGGGCTTGGCTACACCTTC; cdr3_aa: CASSLDRGLGYTF
v_call: TRBV7-6; j_call: TRBJ1-1; d_call: TRBD1; clone_size: -; cdr3_nt: TGTGCCAGCAGCGAGGACAGGGTGAACACTGAAGCTTTCTTT; cdr3_aa: CASSEDRVNTEAFF
v_call: TRBV5-1; j_call: TRBJ1-5; d_call: -; clone_size: -; cdr3_nt: TGCGCCAGCAGCCCTGGGGAGTATAGCAATCAGCCCCAGCATTTT; cdr3_aa: CASSPGEYSNQPQHF
v_call: TRBV30; j_call: TRBJ2-1; d_call: -; clone_size: -; cdr3_nt: TGTGCCTGGAGTGGCCGGTTATACAATGAGCAGTTCTTC; cdr3_aa: CAWSGRLYNEQFF
v_call: TRBV9; j_call: TRBJ1-2; d_call: -; clone_size: -; cdr3_nt: TGTGCCAGCAGCGTAGGGAGCTATGGCTACACCTTC; cdr3_aa: CASSVGSYGYTF
v_call: TRBV4-3; j_call: TRBJ1-2; d_call: TRBD1; clone_size: -; cdr3_nt: TGCGCCAGCAGCCCCGGGACAGGGGATGGCTACACCTTC; cdr3_aa: CASSPGTGDGYTF
v_call: TRBV6-1; j_call: TRBJ2-7; d_call: TRBD1; clone_size: -; cdr3_nt: TGTGCCAGCAGTGATTTGGCAGGGGGCGTATACGAGCAGTACTTC; cdr3_aa: CASSDLAGGVYEQYF
v_call: TRBV12-5; j_call: TRBJ1-2; d_call: -; clone_size: -; cdr3_nt: TGTGCTAGTGCCCCGACGGAGATCTATGGCTACACCTTC; cdr3_aa: CASAPTEIYGYTF
v_call: TRBV7-2; j_call: TRBJ1-5; d_call: -; clone_size: -; cdr3_nt: TGTGCCAGCAGCTTAGCAGGGGGGAGGGGTCAGCCCCAGCATTTT; cdr3_aa: CASSLAGGRGQPQHF
v_call: TRBV5-4; j_call: TRBJ2-7; d_call: -; clone_size: -; cdr3_nt: TGTGCCAGCAGCTTCAAAGGGGCCATTGTCTACGAGCAGTACTTC; cdr3_aa: CASSFKGAIVYEQYF
v_call: TRBV5-1; j_call: TRBJ2-1; d_call: TRBD2; clone_size: -; cdr3_nt: TGCGCCAGCAGTCCCGGGGGGGCCTTCAGAAATGAGCAGTTCTTC; cdr3_aa: CASSPGGAFRNEQFF
v_call: TRBV18; j_call: TRBJ1-6; d_call: TRBD1; clone_size: once; cdr3_nt: TGTGCCAGCTCGGGCGGACAGGGTAATTCACCCCTCCACTTT; cdr3_aa: CASSGGQGNSPLHF
v_call: TRBV19; j_call: TRBJ2-7; d_call: -; clone_size: -; cdr3_nt: TGTGCCAGTAGTATTGGCTTGGGCAGGGGCTACGAGCAGTACTTC; cdr3_aa: CASSIGLGRGYEQYF
v_call: TRBV5-6; j_call: TRBJ2-3; d_call: TRBD1; clone_size: -; cdr3_nt: TGTGCCAGCAGCATGGGACAGGGTGCAGATACGCAGTATTTT; cdr3_aa: CASSMGQGADTQYF
v_call: TRBV10-3; j_call: TRBJ2-1; d_call: TRBD1; clone_size: -; cdr3_nt: TGTGCCATCATTTATGCCGGGACAGACTACAATGAGCAGTTCTTC; cdr3_aa: CAIIYAGTDYNEQFF
v_call: TRBV28; j_call: TRBJ1-2; d_call: -; clone_size: -; cdr3_nt: TGTGCCAGCAGTGCACAGGGCTATGGCTACACCTTC; cdr3_aa: CASSAQGYGYTF
v_call: TRBV6-5; j_call: TRBJ1-1; d_call: -; clone_size: -; cdr3_nt: TGTGCCAGCAGTACCGGACAGACGAACACTGAAGCTTTCTTT; cdr3_aa: CASSTGQTNTEAFF
v_call: TRBV10-3; j_call: TRBJ1-1; d_call: TRBD1; clone_size: -; cdr3_nt: TGTGCCACCAAGGACAGGGGACCGACTGAAGCTTTCTTT; cdr3_aa: CATKDRGPTEAFF
v_call: TRBV19; j_call: TRBJ2-1; d_call: TRBD1; clone_size: -; cdr3_nt: TGTGCCAGTAGTGGAAACACAGGGGTCTTGGGTAATGAGCAGTTCTTC; cdr3_aa: CASSGNTGVLGNEQFF
v_call: TRBV10-1; j_call: TRBJ2-2; d_call: TRBD1; clone_size: -; cdr3_nt: TGCGCCAGCAGCCCCGGGACAGGGGAAATCGGGGACACCGGGGAGCTGTTTTTT; cdr3_aa: CASSPGTGEIGDTGELFF
v_call: TRBV27; j_call: TRBJ2-7; d_call: TRBD1; clone_size: -; cdr3_nt: TGTGCCAGCAGACGGACAGGGGTCCACGAGCAGTACTTC; cdr3_aa: CASRRTGVHEQYF
v_call: TRBV7-9; j_call: TRBJ1-4; d_call: -; clone_size: -; cdr3_nt: TGTGCCAGCAGCTTAGCGGTGACAGTCTATGATGAGAAACTGTTTTTT; cdr3_aa: CASSLAVTVYDEKLFF
v_call: TRBV4-3; j_call: TRBJ2-2; d_call: -; clone_size: many; cdr3_nt: TGCGCCAGCAGCCGCGGGGAAGGGAACACCGGGGAGCTGTTTTTT; cdr3_aa: CASSRGEGNTGELFF
v_call: TRBV21-1; j_call: TRBJ1-5; d_call: -; clone_size: once; cdr3_nt: TGTGCCAGTGGAGGACGGAGATGGAATCAGCCCCAGCATTTT; cdr3_aa: CASGGRRWNQPQHF
v_call: TRBV5-1; j_call: TRBJ1-4; d_call: TRBD1; clone_size: -; cdr3_nt: TGCGCCAGCAGCTTGGAGGGACAGGTTAATGAAAAACTGTTTTTT; cdr3_aa: CASSLEGQVNEKLFF
v_call: TRBV11-2; j_call: TRBJ2-1; d_call: -; clone_size: once; cdr3_nt: TGTGCCAGCAGCTTAGTGACAGCCGACAATGAGCAGTTCTTC; cdr3_aa: CASSLVTADNEQFF
v_call: TRBV3-1/TRBV3-2; j_call: TRBJ1-2; d_call: TRBD1; clone_size: -; cdr3_nt: TGTGCCAGCAGCCAGGGTGCGACAGGGGGCGGTGGCTACACCTTC; cdr3_aa: CASSQGATGGGGYTF
v_call: TRBV15; j_call: TRBJ1-5; d_call: TRBD1; clone_size: -; cdr3_nt: TGTGCCACCAGCAGAGGTCGGACAGGGGTTCAGCCCCAGCATTTT; cdr3_aa: CATSRGRTGVQPQHF
v_call: TRBV4-2; j_call: TRBJ2-3; d_call: -; clone_size: -; cdr3_nt: TGTGCCAGCAGCCAAGGATCTTCGGAGGCGGGGGCCCCGGATACGCAGTATTTT; cdr3_aa: CASSQGSSEAGAPDTQYF
v_call: TRBV6-1; j_call: TRBJ1-1; d_call: TRBD1; clone_size: -; cdr3_nt: TGTGCCAGCAGTGATTACGGGACAGGGTCCACTGAAGCTTTCTTT; cdr3_aa: CASSDYGTGSTEAFF
v_call: TRBV11-2; j_call: TRBJ1-3; d_call: TRBD1; clone_size: -; cdr3_nt: TGTGCCAGCAGGCCGACAGGGAACTCTGGAAACACCATATATTTT; cdr3_aa: CASRPTGNSGNTIYF
v_call: TRBV5-6; j_call: TRBJ2-7; d_call: -; clone_size: -; cdr3_nt: TGTGCCAGCAGTGACAGTGGGGCCTACGAGCAGTACTTC; cdr3_aa: CASSDSGAYEQYF
v_call: TRBV2; j_call: TRBJ1-6; d_call: -; clone_size: few; cdr3_nt: TGTGCCAGCAGTGGATTGATGGCAGGGTCACCCCTCCACTTT; cdr3_aa: CASSGLMAGSPLHF
v_call: TRBV7-9; j_call: TRBJ2-1; d_call: TRBD2; clone_size: -; cdr3_nt: TGTGCCAGCAGCCATTCCGGGACTAGCGGGGGGGCAAATGAGCAGTTCTTC; cdr3_aa: CASSHSGTSGGANEQFF
v_call: TRBV5-1; j_call: TRBJ2-5; d_call: -; clone_size: -; cdr3_nt: TGCGCCAGCAGCTTGCAGGGGTACCAAGAGACCCAGTACTTC; cdr3_aa: CASSLQGYQETQYF
v_call: TRBV14; j_call: TRBJ1-2; d_call: TRBD1; clone_size: -; cdr3_nt: TGTGCCAGCAGCCATTTCGACAGGGCTAACTATGGCTACACCTTC; cdr3_aa: CASSHFDRANYGYTF
v_call: TRBV5-4; j_call: TRBJ2-2; d_call: -; clone_size: -; cdr3_nt: TGTGCCAGCAGCTTCTACAGGGTGGTGAACACCGGGGAGCTGTTTTTT; cdr3_aa: CASSFYRVVNTGELFF